This entry describes one T cell receptor beta chain. Germline-derived CDR1 and CDR2 are MNHEY and SMNVEV (reference sequence). The junction had 9 bases not matched to a gene; V was cut back by 5 bases and J by 7 bases. There are 16 residues in the CDR3. The data were obtained in a study of blood T cell repertoires in COVID-19. The overall study: Sites in the United States, Italy and Spain provided acute and convalescent COVID-19 samples. T cells, B-cell-depleted T cells, or PBMCs provided the cDNA or gDNA that served as material.

Authors' processing steps: Reference gene primer amplification in the assay estimated nucleated cell counts. Libraries were prepared by immunoSEQ multiplex PCR; TCRdb keeps only in-frame clonotypes and omits some of them. The V and J calls and the clone size are those of that table, but D and trimming were determined from the DNA. This sample has around 120,000 clones, with around 89% found just once. The sample comprised peripheral blood. This receptor was identified in a man in his fifties or sixties with acute or convalescent COVID-19. V usage is TRBV27 and J usage is TRBJ2-7, with 15 bases aligning to TRBD2. The DNA of the CDR3 is TGTGCCAGCAGTCCGGGACTAGCGGGAGGTCTCCTTGAGCAGTACTTC. It specifies CASSPGLAGGLLEQYF.